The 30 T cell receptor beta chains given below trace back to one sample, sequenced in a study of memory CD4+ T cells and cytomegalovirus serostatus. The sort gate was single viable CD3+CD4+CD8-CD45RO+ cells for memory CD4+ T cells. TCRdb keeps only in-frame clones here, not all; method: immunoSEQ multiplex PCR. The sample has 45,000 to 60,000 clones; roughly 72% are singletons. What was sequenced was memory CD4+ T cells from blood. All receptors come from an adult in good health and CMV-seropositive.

The CDR3 loop is CASSSNAGDGRIEQYF. CDR3 sequence (DNA): TGTGCCAGCAGCTCGAATGCCGGGGACGGACGCATCGAGCAGTACTTC. This rearrangement joins TRBV7-8 to TRBJ2-7; D possibly uses TRBD1 or TRBD2 (5 bases each). The V gene's germline CDR1 is SGHVS and CDR2 FQNEAQ. With 4 bases removed from V and 6 bases from J, the gap between germline ends came to 22 bases. The CDR3 is 16 amino acids. Full variable domain (rest looked up from reference TRBV7-8 and TRBJ2-7): GAGVSQSPRYKVAKRGQDVALRCDPISGHVSLFWYQQALGQGPEFLTYFQNEAQLDKSGLPSDRFFAERPEGSVSTLKIQRTQQEDSAVYLCASSSNAGDGRIEQYFGPGTRLTVT.

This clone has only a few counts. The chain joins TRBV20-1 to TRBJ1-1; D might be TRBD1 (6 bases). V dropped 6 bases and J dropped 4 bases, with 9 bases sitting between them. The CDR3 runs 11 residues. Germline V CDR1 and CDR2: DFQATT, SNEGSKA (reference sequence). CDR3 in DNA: TGCAGTGCGGAGGGGGGCACTGAAGCTTTCTTT. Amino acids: CSAEGGTEAFF.

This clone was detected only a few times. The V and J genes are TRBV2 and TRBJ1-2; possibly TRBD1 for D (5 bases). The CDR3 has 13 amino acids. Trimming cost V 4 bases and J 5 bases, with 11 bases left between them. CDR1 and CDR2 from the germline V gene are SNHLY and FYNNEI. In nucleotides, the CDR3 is TGTGCCAGCAGTGGGGGACCCGAATATGGCTACACCTTC. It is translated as CASSGGPEYGYTF.

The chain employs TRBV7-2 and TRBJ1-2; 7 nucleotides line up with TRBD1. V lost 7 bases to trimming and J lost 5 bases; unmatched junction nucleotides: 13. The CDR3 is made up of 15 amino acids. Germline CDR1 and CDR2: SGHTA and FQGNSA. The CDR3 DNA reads TGTGCCAGCACCTACACGGACAGGCCTCGTTATGGCTACACCTTC. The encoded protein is CASTYTDRPRYGYTF.

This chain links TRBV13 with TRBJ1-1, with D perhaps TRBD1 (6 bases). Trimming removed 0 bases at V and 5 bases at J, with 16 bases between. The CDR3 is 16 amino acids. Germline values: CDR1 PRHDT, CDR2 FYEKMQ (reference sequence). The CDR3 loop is CASSLGGSGGWTEAFF. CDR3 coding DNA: TGTGCCAGCAGCTTAGGGGGATCGGGGGGCTGGACTGAAGCTTTCTTT. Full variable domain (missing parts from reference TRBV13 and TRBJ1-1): AAGVIQSPRHLIKEKRETATLKCYPIPRHDTVYWYQQGPGQDPQFLISFYEKMQSDKGSIPDRFSAQQFSDYHSELNMSSLELGDSALYFCASSLGGSGGWTEAFFGQGTRLTVV.

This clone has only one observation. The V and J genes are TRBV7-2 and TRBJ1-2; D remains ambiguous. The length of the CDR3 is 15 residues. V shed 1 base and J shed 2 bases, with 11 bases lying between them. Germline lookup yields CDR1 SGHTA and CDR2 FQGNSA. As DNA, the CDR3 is TGTGCCAGCAGCTTAGTTGGAGGGCGGAACTATGGCTACACCTTC. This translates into CASSLVGGRNYGYTF. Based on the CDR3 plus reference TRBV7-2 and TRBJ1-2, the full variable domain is GAGVSQSPSNKVTEKGKDVELRCDPISGHTALYWYRQSLGQGLEFLIYFQGNSAPDKSGLPSDRFSAERTGGSVSTLTIQRTQQEDSAVYLCASSLVGGRNYGYTFGSGTRLTVV.

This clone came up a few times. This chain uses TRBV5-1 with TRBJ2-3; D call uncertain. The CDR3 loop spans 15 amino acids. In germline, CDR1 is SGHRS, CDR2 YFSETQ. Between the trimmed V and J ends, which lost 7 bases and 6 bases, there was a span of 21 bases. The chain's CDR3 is CASQQTLWGTDTQYF. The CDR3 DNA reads TGCGCCAGCCAGCAGACCCTTTGGGGTACTGATACGCAGTATTTT.

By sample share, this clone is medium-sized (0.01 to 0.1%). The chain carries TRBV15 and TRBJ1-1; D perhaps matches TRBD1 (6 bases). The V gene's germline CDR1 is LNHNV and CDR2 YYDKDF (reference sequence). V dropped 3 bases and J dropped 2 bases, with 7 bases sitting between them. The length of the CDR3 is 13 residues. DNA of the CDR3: TGTGCCACCAGCAGGGACAGTAACACTGAAGCTTTCTTT. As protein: CATSRDSNTEAFF.

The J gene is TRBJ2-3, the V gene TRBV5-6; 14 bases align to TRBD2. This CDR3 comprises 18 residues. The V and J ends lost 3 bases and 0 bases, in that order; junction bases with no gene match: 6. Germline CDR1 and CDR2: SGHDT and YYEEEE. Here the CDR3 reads CASSSGLAGGASTDTQYF. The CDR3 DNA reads TGTGCCAGCAGCTCTGGACTAGCGGGGGGTGCTAGCACAGATACGCAGTATTTT.

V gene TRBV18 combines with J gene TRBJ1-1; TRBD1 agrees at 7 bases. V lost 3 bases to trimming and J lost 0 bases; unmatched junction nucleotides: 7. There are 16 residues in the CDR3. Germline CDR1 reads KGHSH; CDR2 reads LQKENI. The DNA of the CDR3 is TGTGCCAGCTCACCTACTACAGGGGATATGAACACTGAAGCTTTCTTT. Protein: CASSPTTGDMNTEAFF.

The DNA of the CDR3 is TGTGCCACGAGGGTGGACAGGGGGCCAGTTGAGCAGTTCTTC. Its protein is CATRVDRGPVEQFF. The genes are TRBV6-5 and TRBJ2-1, with 11 bases aligning to TRBD1. The CDR3 is made up of 14 amino acids. V lost 10 bases, J lost 9 bases, and 11 bases stayed unmatched. Germline CDR1 is MNHEY and CDR2 is SVGAGI.

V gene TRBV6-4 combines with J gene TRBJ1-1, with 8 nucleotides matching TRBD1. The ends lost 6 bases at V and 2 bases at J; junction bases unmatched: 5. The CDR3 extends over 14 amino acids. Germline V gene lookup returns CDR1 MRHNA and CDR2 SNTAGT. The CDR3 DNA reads TGTGCCAGCAGAGAGGACAGGGCCAACACTGAAGCTTTCTTT. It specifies CASREDRANTEAFF.

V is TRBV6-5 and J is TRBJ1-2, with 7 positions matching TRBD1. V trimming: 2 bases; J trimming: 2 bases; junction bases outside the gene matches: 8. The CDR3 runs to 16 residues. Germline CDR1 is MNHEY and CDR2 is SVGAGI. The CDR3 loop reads CASSYSGGTANYGYTF. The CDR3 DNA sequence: TGTGCCAGCAGTTACAGCGGGGGGACAGCCAACTATGGCTACACCTTC.

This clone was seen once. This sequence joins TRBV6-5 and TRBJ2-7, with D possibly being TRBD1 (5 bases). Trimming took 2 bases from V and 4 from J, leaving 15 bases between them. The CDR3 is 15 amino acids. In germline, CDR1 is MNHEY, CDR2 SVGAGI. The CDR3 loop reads CASSYGAVRLYEQYF. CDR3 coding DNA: TGTGCCAGCAGTTACGGGGCAGTCCGATTGTACGAGCAGTACTTC.

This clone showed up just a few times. The CDR3, as DNA: TGTGCCAGCAGCACGACAGAAAATAATTCACCCCTCCACTTT. This encodes CASSTTENNSPLHF. The V gene is TRBV5-4, the J gene TRBJ1-6, with TRBD1 as a possible D gene (5 bases). The germline V gene has CDR1 SGHNT and CDR2 YYREEE (reference sequence). V was clipped by 4 bases and J by 5 bases, with 10 bases between them. CDR3 size: 14 residues.

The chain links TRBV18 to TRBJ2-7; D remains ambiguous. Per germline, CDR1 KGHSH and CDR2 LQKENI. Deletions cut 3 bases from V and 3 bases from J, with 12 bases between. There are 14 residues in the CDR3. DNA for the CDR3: TGTGCCAGCTCACCTGGTCCAGCGCACTACGAGCAGTACTTC. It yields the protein CASSPGPAHYEQYF.

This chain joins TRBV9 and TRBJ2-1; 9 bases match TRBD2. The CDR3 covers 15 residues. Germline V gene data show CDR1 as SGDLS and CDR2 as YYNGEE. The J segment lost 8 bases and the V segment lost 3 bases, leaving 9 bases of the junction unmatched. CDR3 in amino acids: CASSAFGTSIHEQFF. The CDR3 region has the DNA TGTGCCAGCAGCGCGTTCGGGACTAGCATCCATGAGCAGTTCTTC.

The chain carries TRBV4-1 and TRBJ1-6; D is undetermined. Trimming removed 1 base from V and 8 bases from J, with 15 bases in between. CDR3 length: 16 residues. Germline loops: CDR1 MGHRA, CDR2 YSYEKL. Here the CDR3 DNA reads TGCGCCAGCAGCCAAGCCAGCGGGGAAGGTGATTCACCCCTCCACTTT. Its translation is CASSQASGEGDSPLHF.

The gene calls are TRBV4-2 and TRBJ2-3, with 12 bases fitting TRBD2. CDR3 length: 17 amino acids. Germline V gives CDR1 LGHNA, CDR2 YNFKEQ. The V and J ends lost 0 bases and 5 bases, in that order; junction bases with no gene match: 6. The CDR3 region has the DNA TGTGCCAGCAGCCAAGATTCTAGCGGGGGGGCCATAGATACGCAGTATTTT. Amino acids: CASSQDSSGGAIDTQYF.

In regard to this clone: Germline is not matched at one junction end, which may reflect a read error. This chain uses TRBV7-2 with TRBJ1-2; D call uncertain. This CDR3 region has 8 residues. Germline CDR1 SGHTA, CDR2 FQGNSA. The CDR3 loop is CLAGGYTF. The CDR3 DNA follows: TGCCTCGCGGGGGGCTACACCTTC.

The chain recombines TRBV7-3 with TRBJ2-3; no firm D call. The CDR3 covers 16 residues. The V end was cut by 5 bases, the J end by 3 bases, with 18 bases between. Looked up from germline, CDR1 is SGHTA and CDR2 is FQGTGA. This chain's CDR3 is CASSQPTTLGTDTQYF. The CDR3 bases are TGTGCCAGCAGCCAACCCACTACCCTTGGTACAGATACGCAGTATTTT.

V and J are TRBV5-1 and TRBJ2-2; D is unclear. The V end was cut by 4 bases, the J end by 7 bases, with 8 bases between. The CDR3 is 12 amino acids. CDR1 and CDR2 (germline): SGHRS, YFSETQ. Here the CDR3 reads CASSPLRGELFF. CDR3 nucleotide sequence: TGCGCCAGCAGCCCACTCCGCGGGGAGCTGTTTTTT.

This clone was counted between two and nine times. The DNA of the CDR3 is TGTGCCATCACAGTCGGACCTTACACTGAAGCTTTCTTT. This encodes CAITVGPYTEAFF. The gene calls are TRBV10-3 and TRBJ1-1; no firm D call. Germline loops: CDR1 ENHRY, CDR2 SYGVKD. CDR3 length: 13 amino acids. V lost 7 bases and J lost 3, with 12 bases in between.

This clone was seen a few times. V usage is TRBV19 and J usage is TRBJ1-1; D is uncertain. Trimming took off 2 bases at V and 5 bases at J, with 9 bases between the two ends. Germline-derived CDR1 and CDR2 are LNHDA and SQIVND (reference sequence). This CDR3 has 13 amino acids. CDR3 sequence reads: CASSITRGTEAFF. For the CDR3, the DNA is TGTGCCAGTAGTATAACCCGCGGGACTGAAGCTTTCTTT.

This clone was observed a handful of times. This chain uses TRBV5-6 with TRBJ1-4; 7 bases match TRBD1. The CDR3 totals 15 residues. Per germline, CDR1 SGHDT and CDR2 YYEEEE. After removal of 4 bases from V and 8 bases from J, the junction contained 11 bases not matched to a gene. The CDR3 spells CASSARTGDGEKLFF. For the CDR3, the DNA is TGTGCCAGCAGCGCTAGAACAGGGGATGGAGAAAAACTGTTTTTT.

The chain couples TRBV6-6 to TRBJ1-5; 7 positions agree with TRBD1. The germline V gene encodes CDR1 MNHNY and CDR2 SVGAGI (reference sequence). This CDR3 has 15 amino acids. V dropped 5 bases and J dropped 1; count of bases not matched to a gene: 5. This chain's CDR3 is CASSQDRDSNQPQHF. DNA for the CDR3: TGTGCCAGCAGTCAAGACAGGGACAGCAATCAGCCCCAGCATTTT.

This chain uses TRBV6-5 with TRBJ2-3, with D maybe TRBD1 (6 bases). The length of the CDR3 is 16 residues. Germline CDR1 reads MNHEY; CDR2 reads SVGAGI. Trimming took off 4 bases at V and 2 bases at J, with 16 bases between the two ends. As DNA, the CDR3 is TGTGCCAGCAGTTTAACCCCTCCAGGGGCCACAGATACGCAGTATTTT. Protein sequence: CASSLTPPGATDTQYF.

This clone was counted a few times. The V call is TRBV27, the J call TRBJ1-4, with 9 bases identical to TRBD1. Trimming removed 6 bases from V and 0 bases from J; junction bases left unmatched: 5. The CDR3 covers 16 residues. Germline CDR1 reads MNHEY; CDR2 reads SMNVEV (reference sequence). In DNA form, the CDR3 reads TGTGCCAGCAGCGAAAGACAGGGGGCAACTAATGAAAAACTGTTTTTT. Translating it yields CASSERQGATNEKLFF. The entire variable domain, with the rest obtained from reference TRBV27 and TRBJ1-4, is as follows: EAQVTQNPRYLITVTGKKLTVTCSQNMNHEYMSWYRQDPGLGLRQIYYSMNVEVTDKGDVPEGYKVSRKEKRNFPLILESPSPNQTSLYFCASSERQGATNEKLFFGSGTQLSVL.

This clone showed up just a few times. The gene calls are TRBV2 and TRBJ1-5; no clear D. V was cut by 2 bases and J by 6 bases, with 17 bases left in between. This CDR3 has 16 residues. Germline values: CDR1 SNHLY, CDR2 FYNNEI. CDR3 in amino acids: CASSESRRIESQPQHF. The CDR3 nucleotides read TGTGCCAGCAGTGAAAGTAGGCGGATTGAGAGTCAGCCCCAGCATTTT.

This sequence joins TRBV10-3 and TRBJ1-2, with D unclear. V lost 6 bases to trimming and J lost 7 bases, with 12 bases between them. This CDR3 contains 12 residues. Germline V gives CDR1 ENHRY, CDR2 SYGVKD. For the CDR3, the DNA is TGTGCCATCAGCAGCGGAGCCGGTGGCTACACCTTC. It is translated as CAISSGAGGYTF.